This T cell receptor beta chain is drawn from a study of T cell responses to AZD1222 COVID-19 vaccine. General study results and limits: Two AZD1222 administrations were followed by greater Spike-specific TCR breadth and depth. Just six people given AZD1222 tested seropositive at baseline.

Profiling relied on immunoSEQ multiplex PCR, and the TCRdb table lists in-frame clones only, not all of them. Here the sample spans some 130,000 clones, roughly nine tenths being singletons. Deletions cut 4 bases from V and 7 bases from J, with 18 bases between. Germline V CDR1 and CDR2: KGHDR, SFDVKD. The CDR3 is 15 amino acids. This clone appeared once. Its antigen is undetermined. The clonotype comes from an adult in good health. The chain links TRBV24-1 to TRBJ2-5; the D gene is possibly TRBD2 (5 bases). The source material was peripheral blood, sampled on day 0 of AZD1222 vaccination. In DNA, the CDR3 is TGTGCCACCAGTGACCCCACGTCTCCCGGAGGGACCCAGTACTTC. As protein: CATSDPTSPGGTQYF.